These 3 T cell receptor beta chains were sequenced from one sample in a study of Graves' ophthalmopathy and Graves' hyperthyroidism. RNA transcripts were the template, and TCR beta CDR3 regions were amplified from them. First-round RT-PCR with HTBI primers preceded a second-round multiplex PCR. MiXCR, run by TCRdb on the multiplex PCR reads, gives a single entry per CDR3 protein. Altogether about 660,000 distinct CDR3 sequences are present, under 50% being singletons, with the ten largest covering 3.3%. Sequenced: peripheral blood. These TCRs come from an adult man with Graves' ophthalmopathy.

This clonotype was seen more than once but under ten times. The chain combines TRBV27 with TRBJ2-7, with D perhaps matching TRBD2 (7 bases). The germline CDR1 and CDR2 sequences are MNHEY and SMNVEV (reference sequence). V gave up 7 bases and J gave up 3 bases, with 22 bases separating them. The CDR3 has 16 residues. Written as DNA, the CDR3 is TGTGCCAGCACCCCGTCCGGGGGGCGCATGGTCTACGAGCAGTACTTC. Its translation is CASTPSGGRMVYEQYF.

Of note for this clonotype: A much larger clone differs from this one at a single base, so this may be a read error. This chain uses TRBV5-6 with TRBJ1-5, with D perhaps TRBD1 (6 bases). Deletions cut 2 bases from V and 3 bases from J, with 15 bases between. Germline V gene sequence: CDR1 SGHDT, CDR2 YYEEEE. The CDR3 spans 16 residues. Here the CDR3 DNA reads TGTGCCAGCAGCTTCGGGACAAGGACCTCCAATCAGCCCCAGCATTTT. It encodes CASSFGTRTSNQPQHF.

The J gene is TRBJ2-3, the V gene TRBV7-2; 8 positions agree with TRBD2. Germline trimming cut 1 base from V and 2 bases from J; bases unmatched to any gene: 8. The germline CDR1 and CDR2 sequences are SGHTA and FQGNSA. The length of the CDR3 is 17 residues. CDR3 protein: CASSLVRGGGLTDTQYF. In DNA, the CDR3 is TGTGCCAGCAGCTTAGTACGGGGGGGGGGACTCACAGATACGCAGTATTTT.